This record concerns one TCR beta chain sequence. This clone was counted only a few times. Its antigen is unknown. The sample holds no much larger clone one base away, and base qualities are not on file. The germline V gene (reference sequence) supplies CDR1 MNHEY and CDR2 SMNVEV. The V end loses 5 bases and the J end loses 3 bases, and a stretch of 8 bases separates them. From the cysteine up to the phenylalanine, the CDR3 has a length of 12 residues. The read is trimmed to its CDR3 DNA, 36 bases read in frame from base 1. Library preparation used the immunoSEQ multiplex PCR assay. TCRdb took over this immuneACCESS table, retaining in-frame rearrangements with V and J assigned. Such tables are incomplete; in checked studies, under half of the missing clones stem from an unresolved V gene, and the remainder is unexplained. Here the sample has thousands of clones; under 25% occur a single time. The ten largest clonotypes hold about 28% of the sample.

The data were taken from a study of tumour-infiltrating T cells in Burkitt lymphoma (TCRdb year 2020). Study-wide context: When TCR repertoire data were correlated with clinical outcome, productive clonality turned out to predict both overall and progression-free survival, independent of established prognosticators, age at diagnosis among them.

The sequence links TRBV27 to TRBJ2-7, and TRBD2 may be the D gene, going by 5 matching bases. Sequencing used tumor tissue. This TCR came from a human donor with diffuse large B-cell lymphoma. For the CDR3, the sequence is CASSTGDYEQYF. The nucleotides are TGTGCCAGCAGTACCGGGGACTACGAGCAGTACTTC.